A selection of T cell receptor beta chains follows, all from one sample in a study of cytomegalovirus exposure and HLA in healthy donors. The method was immunoSEQ multiplex PCR; TCRdb's version includes in-frame clones alone and lacks a portion of them. The sample includes 200,000 to 300,000 clones, 90% seen only once; the top ten take approximately 3.1%. Sample: PBMCs. The receptors originated from a woman in her twenties or thirties in good health and CMV-seronegative. Each CDR3 is given with its conserved first and last residue. A D gene is named only where the DNA matches it firmly. The listing skips clone size in some rows; elsewhere it reads once, few, many or a size class.

abundance: NA; j_gene: TRBJ1-2; v_gene: TRBV19; d_gene: NA; CDR3nt: TGTGCCAGTAGGCCTTATCAGGGTTCCTATGGCTACACCTTC; CDR3aa: CASRPYQGSYGYTF
abundance: NA; j_gene: TRBJ1-3; v_gene: TRBV5-1; d_gene: NA; CDR3nt: TGCGCCAGCAGCTTGAATAGTCAGAGCTCTGGAAACACCATATATTTT; CDR3aa: CASSLNSQSSGNTIYF
abundance: NA; j_gene: TRBJ1-5; v_gene: TRBV6-4; d_gene: NA; CDR3nt: TGTGCCGCAAACGGTACTCCACTGGCCTTTAGCAATCAGCCCCAGCATTTT; CDR3aa: CAANGTPLAFSNQPQHF
abundance: NA; j_gene: TRBJ2-7; v_gene: TRBV25-1; d_gene: NA; CDR3nt: TGTGCCAGCTGTGATCGCTACGAGCAGTATTTC; CDR3aa: CASCDRYEQYF
abundance: NA; j_gene: TRBJ2-7; v_gene: TRBV7-8; d_gene: NA; CDR3nt: TGTGCCAGCAGCCAGCTCGAAGGTTCCTCCTACGAGCAGTACTTC; CDR3aa: CASSQLEGSSYEQYF
abundance: NA; j_gene: TRBJ2-7; v_gene: TRBV27; d_gene: NA; CDR3nt: TGTGCCAGCAGTTTCATTGGTTCTGGTAACGAGCAGTACTTC; CDR3aa: CASSFIGSGNEQYF
abundance: NA; j_gene: TRBJ2-7; v_gene: TRBV7-2; d_gene: TRBD2; CDR3nt: TGTGCCAGCAGCTTAGCCGGTGGACTAGCGGACTCCTACGAGCAGTACTTC; CDR3aa: CASSLAGGLADSYEQYF
abundance: once; j_gene: TRBJ2-1; v_gene: TRBV6-5; d_gene: TRBD1; CDR3nt: TGTGCCAGCACACTCAACAGGGGGCCCTACAATGAGCAGTTCTTC; CDR3aa: CASTLNRGPYNEQFF
abundance: once; j_gene: TRBJ1-2; v_gene: TRBV27; d_gene: NA; CDR3nt: TGTGCCAGCAGTTCGCTCCGGGACACGAAGCACTTTGACTATGGCTACACCTTC; CDR3aa: CASSSLRDTKHFDYGYTF
abundance: NA; j_gene: TRBJ2-7; v_gene: TRBV5-1; d_gene: TRBD2; CDR3nt: TGCGCCAGCAGCTTGTGGACTAGCGGGAGTTACGAGCAGTACTTC; CDR3aa: CASSLWTSGSYEQYF
abundance: NA; j_gene: TRBJ2-7; v_gene: TRBV11-2; d_gene: NA; CDR3nt: TGTGCCTGTCAGGGGAGCTCCTACGAGCAGTACTTC; CDR3aa: CACQGSSYEQYF
abundance: NA; j_gene: TRBJ2-3; v_gene: TRBV27; d_gene: NA; CDR3nt: TGTGCCAGCAAAAACCTAGGGACGAATACGCAGTATTTT; CDR3aa: CASKNLGTNTQYF
abundance: NA; j_gene: TRBJ1-5; v_gene: TRBV27; d_gene: NA; CDR3nt: TGTGCCAGCAGTTTAGGGCCTAAGAATCAGCCCCAGCATTTT; CDR3aa: CASSLGPKNQPQHF
abundance: NA; j_gene: TRBJ1-1; v_gene: TRBV4-1; d_gene: NA; CDR3nt: TGCGCCAGCAGCCAATGGGGGGCGTCAGAAGCTTTCTTT; CDR3aa: CASSQWGASEAFF
abundance: NA; j_gene: TRBJ2-6; v_gene: TRBV7-2; d_gene: NA; CDR3nt: TGTGCCAGCAGCTTACGACCCTCTGGGGCCAACGTCCTGACTTTC; CDR3aa: CASSLRPSGANVLTF
abundance: NA; j_gene: TRBJ2-3; v_gene: TRBV9; d_gene: NA; CDR3nt: TGTGCCAGCAGCGCAGGGGATACGCAGTATTTT; CDR3aa: CASSAGDTQYF
abundance: once; j_gene: TRBJ1-2; v_gene: TRBV30; d_gene: NA; CDR3nt: TGTGCCTGGAGTGTACTGGGGTATGGCTACACCTTC; CDR3aa: CAWSVLGYGYTF
abundance: once; j_gene: TRBJ2-7; v_gene: TRBV19; d_gene: NA; CDR3nt: TGTGCCAGTAGTATAGGTGGACGGGGAATTGCCAACGAGCAGTACTTC; CDR3aa: CASSIGGRGIANEQYF
abundance: NA; j_gene: TRBJ2-5; v_gene: TRBV7-9; d_gene: NA; CDR3nt: TGTGCCAGCAGCTTAATGACAGCACAAGAGACCCAGTACTTC; CDR3aa: CASSLMTAQETQYF
abundance: NA; j_gene: TRBJ2-7; v_gene: TRBV11-2; d_gene: NA; CDR3nt: TGTGCCAGCAGCCTGGACACCGCAGGCGAGCAGTACTTC; CDR3aa: CASSLDTAGEQYF
abundance: NA; j_gene: TRBJ2-5; v_gene: TRBV27; d_gene: NA; CDR3nt: TGTGCCAGCGGGGGCGCCGGTCGTTCAGGGACCCAGTACTTC; CDR3aa: CASGGAGRSGTQYF
abundance: NA; j_gene: TRBJ1-2; v_gene: TRBV25-1; d_gene: NA; CDR3nt: TGTGCCAGCAGTGGAACCGAAGCGGGAGGGCATGGCTACACCTTC; CDR3aa: CASSGTEAGGHGYTF
abundance: few; j_gene: TRBJ2-1; v_gene: TRBV25-1; d_gene: NA; CDR3nt: TGTGCCAGCAGTGATGGTGAGAGCTACAATGAGCAGTTCTTC; CDR3aa: CASSDGESYNEQFF